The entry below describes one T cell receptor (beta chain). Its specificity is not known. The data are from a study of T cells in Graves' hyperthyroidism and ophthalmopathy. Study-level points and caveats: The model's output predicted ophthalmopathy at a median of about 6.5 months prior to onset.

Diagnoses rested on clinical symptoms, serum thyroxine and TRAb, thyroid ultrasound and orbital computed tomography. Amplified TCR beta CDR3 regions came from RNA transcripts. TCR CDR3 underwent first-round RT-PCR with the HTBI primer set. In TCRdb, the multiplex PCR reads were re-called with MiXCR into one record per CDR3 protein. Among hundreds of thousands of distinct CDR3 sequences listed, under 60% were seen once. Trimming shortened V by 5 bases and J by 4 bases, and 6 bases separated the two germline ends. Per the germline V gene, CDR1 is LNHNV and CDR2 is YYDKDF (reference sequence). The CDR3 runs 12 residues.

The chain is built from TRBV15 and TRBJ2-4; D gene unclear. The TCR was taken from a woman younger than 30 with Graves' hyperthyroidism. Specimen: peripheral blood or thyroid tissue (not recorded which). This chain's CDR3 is CATSLGKNIQYF. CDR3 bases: TGTGCCACCAGCTTGGGGAAAAACATTCAGTACTTC.